A selection of T cell receptor beta chains follows, all from one sample in a study of monozygotic twins with cystic fibrosis. Clones were read by immunoSEQ multiplex PCR, and TCRdb kept only the in-frame ones, dropping some. The table records more than 15,000 clones, about 89% of them present only once. The sample comprised blood. All receptors come from a girl aged 2 to 10 with cystic fibrosis. The CDR3 runs from the conserved cysteine through the conserved F or W. A D gene is named only where the DNA matches it firmly. For some rows the clone size is stated as once, few or many, or as a class when expanded; others skip it.

TGCGCCAGCAGCCCGGGACAGGACTCTGGAAACACCATATATTTT	CASSPGQDSGNTIYF	TRBV5-1	TRBJ1-3	TRBD1	once
TGTGCCAGCAGTCGCGGACAAACTGAAGCTTTCTTT	CASSRGQTEAFF	TRBV6-5	TRBJ1-1	NA	NA
TGTGCCAGTAGTCCTCCGGGACGTATCAATCAGCCCCAGCATTTT	CASSPPGRINQPQHF	TRBV19	TRBJ1-5	NA	NA
TGTGCCAGCAGCTTCGAATATTGGTCTTCTAGCTCCTACGAGCAGTACTTC	CASSFEYWSSSSYEQYF	TRBV11-2	TRBJ2-7	NA	NA
TGTGCCAGCACCCCCCGGGACACAGGACGGGAGACCCAGTACTTC	CASTPRDTGRETQYF	TRBV28	TRBJ2-5	NA	NA
TGTGCCAGCAGCTCTCCCTTCGAGGTAGCGGGAGGGTACGAGCAGTACTTC	CASSSPFEVAGGYEQYF	TRBV28	TRBJ2-7	TRBD2	NA
TGTGCCAGCAGTGAAGGAGGAGGGGGCTACGAGCAGTACTTC	CASSEGGGGYEQYF	TRBV2	TRBJ2-7	NA	NA
TGTGCCAGCACCGATCCGGGACGAGACCCACCCCTCCACTTT	CASTDPGRDPPLHF	TRBV28	TRBJ1-6	NA	few
TGTGCCAGCAGCCAACAAAAGACCCCCGGGGCTAGCGGAAGTTTCCCCTACAATGAGCAGTTCTTC	CASSQQKTPGASGSFPYNEQFF	TRBV4-2	TRBJ2-1	TRBD2	NA
TGCGCCAGCAGCCAAGTGCCAGCGGGAGGGAAGAACACCGGGGAGCTGTTTTTT	CASSQVPAGGKNTGELFF	TRBV4-1	TRBJ2-2	TRBD2	NA
TGTGCCAGCAGTGACTCGAGCGGGGGCACAGATACGCAGTATTTT	CASSDSSGGTDTQYF	TRBV6-4	TRBJ2-3	TRBD2	NA